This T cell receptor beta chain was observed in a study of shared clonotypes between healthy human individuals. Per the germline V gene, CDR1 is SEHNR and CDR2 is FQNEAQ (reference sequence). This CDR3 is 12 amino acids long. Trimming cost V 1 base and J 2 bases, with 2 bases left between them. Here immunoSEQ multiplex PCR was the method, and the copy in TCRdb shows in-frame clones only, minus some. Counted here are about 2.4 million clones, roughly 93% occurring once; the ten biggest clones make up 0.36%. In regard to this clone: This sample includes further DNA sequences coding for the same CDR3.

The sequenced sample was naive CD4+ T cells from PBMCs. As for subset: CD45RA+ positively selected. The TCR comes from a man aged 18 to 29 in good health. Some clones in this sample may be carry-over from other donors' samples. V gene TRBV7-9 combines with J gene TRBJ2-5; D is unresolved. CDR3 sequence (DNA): TGTGCCAGCAGCTTAGTTCAAGAGACCCAGTACTTC. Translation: CASSLVQETQYF.